The clone carrying this T cell receptor beta chain was counted many times. The authors took PBMCs from 10 ml fresh peripheral blood. The entry originates in a study of T cells in Graves' hyperthyroidism and ophthalmopathy. The CDR3 runs 14 residues. V dropped 2 bases and J dropped 9; count of bases not matched to a gene: 7. From germline, CDR1 is MNHEY and CDR2 SMNVEV (reference sequence). It was RNA transcripts that yielded the amplified TCR beta CDR3 regions. TCR CDR3 underwent first-round RT-PCR with the HTBI primer set. Using its own MiXCR run on the multiplex PCR reads, TCRdb lists one record per CDR3 protein. The table lists roughly 380,000 distinct CDR3 sequences, around 15% of them singletons.

The chain uses TRBV27 and TRBJ2-1; 7 positions agree with TRBD1. The sequence derives from a woman aged 18-30 years with Graves' hyperthyroidism. Source material: blood. The CDR3 here is CASSLATGLAEQFF. CDR3 coding DNA: TGTGCCAGCAGTTTAGCGACAGGGTTGGCTGAGCAGTTCTTC.